The 32 T cell receptor beta chains reported below all come from one sample, sequenced in a study of control samples from healthy donors and cancer patients. Sequencing used immunoSEQ multiplex PCR; TCRdb keeps in-frame clones, though not all of them. Among more than 75,000 clones listed, around 90% were seen once. The material sequenced was PBMCs. Every receptor here comes from a woman in her sixties or seventies with head and neck cancer.

This sequence joins TRBV6-1 and TRBJ2-7; D is ambiguous. Germline V lookup: CDR1 MNHNS, CDR2 SASEGT. V lost 4 bases and J lost 3, with 7 bases in between. This CDR3 has 12 amino acids. The CDR3 DNA reads TGTGCCAGCAGTGCGGCCAGCTACGAGCAGTACTTC. As protein: CASSAASYEQYF.

The V gene is TRBV4-3, the J gene TRBJ2-5; D possibly corresponds to TRBD1 (5 bases). Per the germline V gene, CDR1 is LGHNA and CDR2 is YSLEER. This CDR3 has 14 residues. The V and J ends lost 0 bases and 2 bases respectively, with 7 bases between them. In DNA, the CDR3 is TGCGCCAGCAGCCAAGATAGGGGACAAGAGACCCAGTACTTC. It yields the protein CASSQDRGQETQYF.

This rearrangement joins TRBV28 to TRBJ2-7; 8 bases line up with TRBD1. The CDR3 is made up of 14 amino acids. V was pared by 6 bases and J by 9 bases, with 13 bases of the junction left unmatched. Germline-derived CDR1 and CDR2 are MDHEN and SYDVKM. The CDR3 reads CASSHRGDRSGQYF. The CDR3 DNA reads as TGTGCCAGCAGCCACAGGGGGGACAGGTCCGGGCAGTACTTC.

The rearrangement links TRBV15 to TRBJ2-3, with 13 bases aligning to TRBD2. Germline lookup yields CDR1 LNHNV and CDR2 YYDKDF (reference sequence). With 1 base clipped from V and 4 bases from J, the junction kept 5 bases outside the gene matches. The CDR3 is 17 amino acids. CDR3 amino acids: CATSRALLAGGADTQYF. CDR3 in DNA: TGTGCCACCAGCAGAGCCTTACTAGCGGGAGGGGCAGATACGCAGTATTTT.

The chain uses TRBV11-2 and TRBJ2-7; 7 bases are shared with TRBD2. The V segment lost 5 bases and the J segment 0 bases; nucleotides outside the gene matches: 7. Germline lookup yields CDR1 SGHAT and CDR2 FQNNGV. The CDR3 loop spans 15 amino acids. CDR3 region: CASSPREGPSYEQYF. For the CDR3, the DNA is TGTGCCAGCAGCCCCAGGGAGGGCCCCTCCTACGAGCAGTACTTC.

The V call is TRBV7-2, the J call TRBJ2-6; 10 bases align to TRBD1. The V and J ends lost 6 bases and 0 bases, in that order; junction bases with no gene match: 5. This CDR3 has 17 residues. Germline assignment: CDR1 SGHTA and CDR2 FQGNSA. This CDR3 reads CASRAGTGDSGANVLTF. CDR3 nucleotide sequence: TGTGCCAGCAGGGCCGGGACAGGGGACTCTGGGGCCAACGTCCTGACTTTC. Variable domain in full (rest from reference TRBV7-2 and TRBJ2-6): GAGVSQSPSNKVTEKGKDVELRCDPISGHTALYWYRQSLGQGLEFLIYFQGNSAPDKSGLPSDRFSAERTGGSVSTLTIQRTQQEDSAVYLCASRAGTGDSGANVLTFGAGSRLTVL.

The gene calls are TRBV16 and TRBJ2-5; D ambiguous. CDR1 is KGHSY, CDR2 FQNENV, per germline. This CDR3 contains 14 residues. Deletions cut 0 bases from V and 1 base from J, with 6 bases between. CDR3 in DNA: TGTGCCAGCAGCCAATCCTCTTTCCAAGAGACCCAGTACTTC. This translates into CASSQSSFQETQYF.

This rearrangement joins TRBV7-2 to TRBJ1-1, with 7 positions matching TRBD1. In germline, CDR1 is SGHTA, CDR2 FQGNSA. J lost 0 bases, V lost 3 bases, and 4 bases had no gene match. This CDR3 contains 15 residues. As DNA, the CDR3 is TGTGCCAGCAGCTTTCGACAGGGCATGAACACTGAAGCTTTCTTT. It specifies CASSFRQGMNTEAFF.

The gene calls are TRBV7-9 and TRBJ2-5; D remains unclear. CDR3 length: 15 residues. The germline gives CDR1 SEHNR, CDR2 FQNEAQ (reference sequence). V was clipped by 1 base and J by 5 bases, with 14 bases between them. This CDR3 is CASSLVASTLETQYF. The CDR3 nucleotides are TGTGCCAGCAGCTTAGTGGCCAGCACTTTGGAGACCCAGTACTTC.

The rearrangement uses TRBV7-2 and TRBJ2-3, with 12 bases fitting TRBD2. The CDR3 is 16 residues long. The V segment lost 5 bases and the J segment 2 bases; nucleotides outside the gene matches: 5. The germline V gene has CDR1 SGHTA and CDR2 FQGNSA. CDR3 in amino acids: CASSLLAGGPTDTQYF. DNA of the CDR3: TGTGCCAGCAGCCTGCTAGCGGGAGGGCCCACAGATACGCAGTATTTT.

This chain joins TRBV9 and TRBJ1-5; D not resolved. V lost 1 base, J lost 4 bases, and 9 bases lay in between. CDR1 is SGDLS, CDR2 YYNGEE, per germline. The CDR3 is 14 amino acids. The CDR3 protein is CASSVSSGNQPQHF. The CDR3 region has the DNA TGTGCCAGCAGCGTAAGTTCCGGGAATCAGCCCCAGCATTTT.

The V and J genes are TRBV11-2 and TRBJ2-3; D may match TRBD1 or TRBD2 (5 bases each). Between the trimmed V and J ends, which lost 5 bases and 4 bases, there was a span of 13 bases. Germline V gene data show CDR1 as SGHAT and CDR2 as FQNNGV. The CDR3 consists of 14 residues. The CDR3: CASSLGTSADTQYF. In nucleotides, the CDR3 is TGTGCCAGCAGCCTCGGGACCTCCGCAGATACGCAGTATTTT.

The chain carries TRBV12-3 or TRBV12-4 and TRBJ2-7; no clear D gene. The ends were cut back, 3 bases at V and 5 bases at J, with 5 bases in the middle. This CDR3 region has 11 residues. CDR3 amino acids: CASSLSDEQYF. The DNA for the CDR3 is TGTGCCAGCAGTTTGAGCGACGAGCAGTACTTC.

The chain carries TRBV16 and TRBJ1-3; D unresolved. There are 16 residues in the CDR3. Trimming left V 1 base short and J 4 bases short, with 14 bases between. CDR1 and CDR2 (germline): KGHSY, FQNENV. CDR3 sequence: CASSQLPGRRGNTIYF. In DNA, the CDR3 is TGTGCCAGCAGCCAATTACCCGGGAGAAGGGGAAACACCATATATTTT.

V usage is TRBV4-1 and J usage is TRBJ2-1; a weak D match, TRBD1 (5 bases). The V end lost 4 bases, the J end lost 7 bases, and 11 bases lay between the germline ends. Germline values: CDR1 MGHRA, CDR2 YSYEKL. This CDR3 region has 13 residues. CDR3 sequence reads: CASSLDTGNEQFF. The DNA for the CDR3 is TGCGCCAGCAGCCTGGACACCGGGAATGAGCAGTTCTTC.

The chain uses TRBV4-1 and TRBJ2-6, with 8 bases aligning to TRBD1. CDR3 length: 18 amino acids. V lost 0 bases and J lost 3; bases outside the gene matches: 7. Germline CDR1 is MGHRA and CDR2 is YSYEKL. For the CDR3, the DNA is TGCGCCAGCAGCCAAGATTGGAAGACAGGGGATGGGGCCAACGTCCTGACTTTC. Translating gives CASSQDWKTGDGANVLTF.

This chain connects TRBV27 to TRBJ2-5; the match to TRBD2 covers 7 bases. Germline V lookup: CDR1 MNHEY, CDR2 SMNVEV (reference sequence). The CDR3 is 17 amino acids. V gave up 4 bases and J gave up 1 base; unmatched junction bases: 12. In DNA form, the CDR3 reads TGTGCCAGCAGTTCTAAAAATAGACTAGCAGTCCAAGAGACCCAGTACTTC. Its protein is CASSSKNRLAVQETQYF.

V and J are TRBV5-1 and TRBJ2-1; D unclear. V was trimmed by 0 bases and J by 10 bases, leaving 11 bases between them. The CDR3 spans 13 residues. Germline assignment: CDR1 SGHRS and CDR2 YFSETQ. CDR3 loop: CASSLAMLGEQFF. For the CDR3, the DNA is TGCGCCAGCAGCTTGGCGATGCTCGGGGAGCAGTTCTTC. The whole variable domain, remainder taken from reference TRBV5-1 and TRBJ2-1, is KAGVTQTPRYLIKTRGQQVTLSCSPISGHRSVSWYQQTPGQGLQFLFEYFSETQRNKGNFPGRFSGRQFSNSRSEMNVSTLELGDSALYLCASSLAMLGEQFFGPGTRLTVL.

V gene TRBV3-1 (or the pseudogene TRBV3-2) combines with J gene TRBJ2-3; 15 positions match TRBD2. V trimming: 7 bases; J trimming: 6 bases; junction bases outside the gene matches: 5. The CDR3 spans 15 residues. In germline, CDR1 is LGHDT, CDR2 YNNKEL (reference sequence). The CDR3 protein is CASTLGLAGGDTQYF. In nucleotides, the CDR3 is TGTGCCAGCACCTTAGGACTAGCGGGAGGGGATACGCAGTATTTT.

The chain combines TRBV15 with TRBJ2-1; 11 bases are a match to TRBD2. CDR3 length: 15 residues. Trimming took 4 bases from V and 8 from J; bases not matched to a gene: 7. The germline V gene has CDR1 LNHNV and CDR2 YYDKDF (reference sequence). The CDR3 reads CATSTRLAGYYEQFF. The CDR3 nucleotides are TGTGCCACCAGCACCCGACTAGCGGGATACTATGAGCAGTTCTTC.

The gene calls are TRBV30 and TRBJ2-2, with D unclear. Germline loops: CDR1 GTSNPN, CDR2 SVGIG (reference sequence). Trimming took 3 bases from V and 2 from J, leaving 1 base between them. CDR3 length: 11 residues. This chain's CDR3 is CAWRNTGELFF. The DNA of the CDR3 is TGTGCCTGGAGAAACACCGGGGAGCTGTTTTTT.

This clone has only a few counts. The chain carries TRBV6-2 or TRBV6-3 and TRBJ2-3; 9 bases are shared with TRBD2. Germline CDR1 reads MNHEY; CDR2 reads SVGEGT. This CDR3 contains 15 residues. J gave up 6 bases and V 2 bases, and 6 bases lay outside the gene matches. CDR3 bases: TGTGCCAGCAGTTACGGAGGGCTAGCGGGGGATACGCAGTATTTT. Its protein product is CASSYGGLAGDTQYF.

This clone was counted a single time. The V gene is TRBV27, the J gene TRBJ2-3; 11 bases fit TRBD1. The CDR3 sequence is 16 residues long. V trimming: 4 bases; J trimming: 4 bases; junction bases outside the gene matches: 7. Germline V gene sequence: CDR1 MNHEY, CDR2 SMNVEV (reference sequence). The CDR3 DNA sequence: TGTGCCAGCAGTTCCCCGAGGACAGGGGGCTCAGATACGCAGTATTTT. Translating gives CASSSPRTGGSDTQYF.

CDR3 in DNA: TGTGCCAGCAGTACCGCACAGGATACCAACTACGAGCAGTACTTC. Its translation: CASSTAQDTNYEQYF. The genes are TRBV6-5 and TRBJ2-7, with D maybe TRBD1 (5 bases). The CDR3 has 15 amino acids. CDR1 is MNHEY, CDR2 SVGAGI, per germline. V lost 5 bases to trimming and J lost 3 bases, with 17 bases between them.

CDR3 DNA: TGTGCCAGCAGCTTAGCGCCCTTTTCGACAGGGAGAAGCAATCAGCCCCAGCATTTT. Translated, it gives CASSLAPFSTGRSNQPQHF. This sequence joins TRBV7-6 and TRBJ1-5; TRBD1 agrees at 7 bases. Germline CDR1 reads SGHVS; CDR2 reads FNYEAQ. CDR3 length equals 19 residues. V shed 0 bases, J shed 1 base, and the junction held 12 bases outside the gene matches.

The V call is TRBV7-2, the J call TRBJ2-1; 11 bases line up with TRBD2. Germline CDR1 SGHTA, CDR2 FQGNSA. V shed 5 bases and J 5 bases; nucleotides not matched to a gene: 5. This CDR3 region has 15 residues. The CDR3 nucleotides are TGTGCCAGCAGCCTAACTAGCGGGAGCCACAATGAGCAGTTCTTC. Protein: CASSLTSGSHNEQFF.

In this sample, this clone turned up once. This chain joins TRBV5-6 and TRBJ2-1; tentatively, D is TRBD1 or TRBD2 (5 bases each). The CDR3 contains 15 residues. Trimming removed 4 bases from V and 5 bases from J, with 16 bases in between. Germline values: CDR1 SGHDT, CDR2 YYEEEE. The DNA of the CDR3 is TGTGCCAGCAGCCCCCAATCCTGGGGACACAATGAGCAGTTCTTC. As protein: CASSPQSWGHNEQFF.

Only one count was recorded for this clone. V usage is TRBV5-1 and J usage is TRBJ2-2; 7 nucleotides align to TRBD2. The CDR3 is 15 amino acids. With V trimmed by 3 bases and J by 1 base, 3 bases remained unmatched. Germline CDR1 and CDR2: SGHRS and YFSETQ. The CDR3 spells CASSSLAGNTGELFF. CDR3 nucleotide sequence: TGCGCCAGCAGCTCCTTAGCGGGGAACACCGGGGAGCTGTTTTTT. The full variable domain, rest sourced from reference TRBV5-1 and TRBJ2-2, is KAGVTQTPRYLIKTRGQQVTLSCSPISGHRSVSWYQQTPGQGLQFLFEYFSETQRNKGNFPGRFSGRQFSNSRSEMNVSTLELGDSALYLCASSSLAGNTGELFFGEGSRLTVL.

The chain couples TRBV7-8 to TRBJ1-5; D gene unclear. V lost 1 base and J 4 bases, leaving 8 bases between the germline ends. The V gene's germline CDR1 is SGHVS and CDR2 FQNEAQ. The CDR3 extends over 14 amino acids. CDR3 amino acids: CASSLGSENQPQHF. The CDR3 region has the DNA TGTGCCAGCAGCTTAGGGTCAGAGAATCAGCCCCAGCATTTT.

The CDR3 DNA sequence: TGTGCCAGCTCACCTAGGGCAGGAGACACCGGGGAGCTGTTTTTT. The encoded protein is CASSPRAGDTGELFF. The genes are TRBV18 and TRBJ2-2; D is ambiguous. The ends were cut back, 3 bases at V and 3 bases at J, with 11 bases in the middle. The CDR3 has 15 amino acids. Looked up from germline, CDR1 is KGHSH and CDR2 is LQKENI.

J is TRBJ2-1 and V is TRBV2; 10 positions agree with TRBD2. Germline trimming cut 6 bases from V and 4 bases from J; bases unmatched to any gene: 3. Germline lookup yields CDR1 SNHLY and CDR2 FYNNEI. There are 14 residues in the CDR3. CDR3 DNA: TGTGCCAGCAGCAGGACTAGCGGATACAATGAGCAGTTCTTC. Translating it yields CASSRTSGYNEQFF.

The chain joins TRBV7-3 to TRBJ2-2; D gene ambiguous. With 5 bases removed from V and 2 bases from J, the gap between germline ends came to 15 bases. Germline CDR1 is SGHTA and CDR2 is FQGTGA. The CDR3 contains 16 residues. The CDR3 protein is CASSRTVVRNTGELFF. The CDR3 region has the DNA TGTGCCAGCAGCCGGACGGTGGTTCGAAACACCGGGGAGCTGTTTTTT.